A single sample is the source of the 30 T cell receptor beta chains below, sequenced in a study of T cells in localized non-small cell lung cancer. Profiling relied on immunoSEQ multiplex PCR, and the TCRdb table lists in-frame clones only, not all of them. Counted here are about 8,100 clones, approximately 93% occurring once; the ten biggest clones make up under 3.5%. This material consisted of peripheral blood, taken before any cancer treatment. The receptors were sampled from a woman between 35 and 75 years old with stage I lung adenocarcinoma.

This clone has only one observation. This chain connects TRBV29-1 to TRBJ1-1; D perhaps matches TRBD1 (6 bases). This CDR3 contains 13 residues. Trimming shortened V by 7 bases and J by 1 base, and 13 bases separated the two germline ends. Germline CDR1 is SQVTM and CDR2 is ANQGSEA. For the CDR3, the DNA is TGCAGCGGGGCGGGGGCTGAGAACACTGAAGCTTTCTTT. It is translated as CSGAGAENTEAFF.

CDR3 in DNA: TGTGCCAGCAGCCTAGCGGGAGGATCCTACAATGAGCAGTTCTTC. This codes for CASSLAGGSYNEQFF. The V and J genes are TRBV25-1 and TRBJ2-1; 11 bases map to TRBD2. This CDR3 is 15 amino acids long. In germline, CDR1 is MGHDK, CDR2 SYGVNS. The V gene end was trimmed by 6 bases and the J gene end by 1 base; junction bases not matched to a gene: 2.

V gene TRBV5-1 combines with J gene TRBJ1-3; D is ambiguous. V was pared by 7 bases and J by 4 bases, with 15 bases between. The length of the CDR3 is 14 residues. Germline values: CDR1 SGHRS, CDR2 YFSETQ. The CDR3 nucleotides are TGCGCCAGCTCCCCCTCGGACCAAGGAAACACCATATATTTT. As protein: CASSPSDQGNTIYF.

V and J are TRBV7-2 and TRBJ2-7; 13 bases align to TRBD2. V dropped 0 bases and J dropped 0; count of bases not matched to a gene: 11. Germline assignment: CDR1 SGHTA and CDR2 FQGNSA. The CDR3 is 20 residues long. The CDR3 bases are TGTGCCAGCAGCTTAGCGTATCAGGGGGGACTAGCGGGGACCTCCTACGAGCAGTACTTC. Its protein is CASSLAYQGGLAGTSYEQYF.

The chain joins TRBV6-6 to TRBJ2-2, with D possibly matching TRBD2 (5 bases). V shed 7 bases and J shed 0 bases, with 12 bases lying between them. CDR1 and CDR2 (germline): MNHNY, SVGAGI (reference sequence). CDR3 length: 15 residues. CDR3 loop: CASTAASANTGELFF. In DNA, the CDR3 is TGTGCCAGCACAGCGGCGAGTGCGAACACCGGGGAGCTGTTTTTT.

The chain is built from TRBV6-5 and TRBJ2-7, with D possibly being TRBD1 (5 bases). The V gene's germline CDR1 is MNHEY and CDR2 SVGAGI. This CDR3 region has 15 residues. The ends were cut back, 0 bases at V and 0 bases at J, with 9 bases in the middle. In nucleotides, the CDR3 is TGTGCCAGCAGTTACTCGTTACAGGACTCCTACGAGCAGTACTTC. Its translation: CASSYSLQDSYEQYF.

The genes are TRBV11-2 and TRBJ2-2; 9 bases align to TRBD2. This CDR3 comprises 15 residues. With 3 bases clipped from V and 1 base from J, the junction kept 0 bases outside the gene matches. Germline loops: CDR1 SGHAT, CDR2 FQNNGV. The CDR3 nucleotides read TGTGCCAGCAGCTTTAGCGGGGGGAACACCGGGGAGCTGTTTTTT. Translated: CASSFSGGNTGELFF.

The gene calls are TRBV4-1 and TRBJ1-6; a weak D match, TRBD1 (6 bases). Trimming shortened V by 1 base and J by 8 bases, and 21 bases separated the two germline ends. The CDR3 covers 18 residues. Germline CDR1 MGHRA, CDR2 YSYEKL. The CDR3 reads CASSQGLSWGGSDSPLHF. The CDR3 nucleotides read TGCGCCAGCAGCCAAGGGTTAAGCTGGGGGGGCAGCGATTCACCCCTCCACTTT.

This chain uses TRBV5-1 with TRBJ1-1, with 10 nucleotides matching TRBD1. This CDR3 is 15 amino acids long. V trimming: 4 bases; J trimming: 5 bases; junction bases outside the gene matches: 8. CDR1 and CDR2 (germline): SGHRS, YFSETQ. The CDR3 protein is CASSLPGQGSTEAFF. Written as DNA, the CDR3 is TGCGCCAGCAGCCTGCCGGGACAGGGGTCAACTGAAGCTTTCTTT.

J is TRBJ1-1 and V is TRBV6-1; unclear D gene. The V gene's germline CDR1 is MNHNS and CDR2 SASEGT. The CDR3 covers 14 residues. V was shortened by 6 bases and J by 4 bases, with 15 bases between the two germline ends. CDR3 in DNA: TGTGCCAGCAGAGAGGGCCCCGTGGGCACTGAAGCTTTCTTT. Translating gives CASREGPVGTEAFF.

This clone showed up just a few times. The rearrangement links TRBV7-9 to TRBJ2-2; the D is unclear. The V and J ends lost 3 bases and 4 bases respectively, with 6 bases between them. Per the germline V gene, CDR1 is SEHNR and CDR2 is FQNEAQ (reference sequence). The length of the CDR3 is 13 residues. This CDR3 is CASSLEPTGELFF. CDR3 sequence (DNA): TGTGCCAGCAGCTTGGAGCCCACCGGGGAGCTGTTTTTT.

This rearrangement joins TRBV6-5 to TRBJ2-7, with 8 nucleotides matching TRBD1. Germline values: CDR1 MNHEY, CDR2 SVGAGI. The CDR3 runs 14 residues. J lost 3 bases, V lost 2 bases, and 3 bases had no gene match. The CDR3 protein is CASSYDRGGYEQYF. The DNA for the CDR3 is TGTGCCAGCAGTTACGACAGGGGAGGCTACGAGCAGTACTTC.

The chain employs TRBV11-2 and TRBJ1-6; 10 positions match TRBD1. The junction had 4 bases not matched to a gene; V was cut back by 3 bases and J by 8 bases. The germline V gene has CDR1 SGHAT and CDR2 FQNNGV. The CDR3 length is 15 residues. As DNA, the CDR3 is TGTGCCAGCAGCTTGGGGGACAGGGGATATTCACCCCTCCACTTT. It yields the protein CASSLGDRGYSPLHF.

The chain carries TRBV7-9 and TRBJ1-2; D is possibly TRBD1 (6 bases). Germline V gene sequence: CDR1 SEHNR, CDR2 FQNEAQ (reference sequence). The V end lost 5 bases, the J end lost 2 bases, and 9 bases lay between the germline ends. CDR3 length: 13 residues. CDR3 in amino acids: CASSTGQNYGYTF. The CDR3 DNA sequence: TGTGCCAGCAGCACGGGACAAAACTATGGCTACACCTTC.

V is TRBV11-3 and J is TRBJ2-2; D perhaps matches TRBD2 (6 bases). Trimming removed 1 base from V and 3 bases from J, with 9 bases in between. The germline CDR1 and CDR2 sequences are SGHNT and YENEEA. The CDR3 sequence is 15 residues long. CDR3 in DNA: TGTGCCAGCAGCTTAGGGGGGGTCGACACCGGGGAGCTGTTTTTT. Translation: CASSLGGVDTGELFF.

The CDR3 sequence: CASSAEWRGTYEQYF. CDR3 nucleotides: TGTGCCAGCAGCGCCGAATGGCGGGGTACCTACGAGCAGTACTTC. V is TRBV7-9 and J is TRBJ2-7; the D gene is possibly TRBD2 (6 bases). The V gene's germline CDR1 is SEHNR and CDR2 FQNEAQ (reference sequence). This CDR3 is built from 15 residues. Trimming shortened V by 5 bases and J by 2 bases, and 16 bases separated the two germline ends.

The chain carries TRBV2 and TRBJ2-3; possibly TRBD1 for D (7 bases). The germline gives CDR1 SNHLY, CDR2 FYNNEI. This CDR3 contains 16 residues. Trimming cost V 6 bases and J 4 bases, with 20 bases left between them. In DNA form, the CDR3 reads TGTGCCAGCAGCTTCACCTCAGGGGGGCCAGCAGATACGCAGTATTTT. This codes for CASSFTSGGPADTQYF. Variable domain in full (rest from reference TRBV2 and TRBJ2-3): EPEVTQTPSHQVTQMGQEVILRCVPISNHLYFYWYRQILGQKVEFLVSFYNNEISEKSEIFDDQFSVERPDGSNFTLKIRSTKLEDSAMYFCASSFTSGGPADTQYFGPGTRLTVL.

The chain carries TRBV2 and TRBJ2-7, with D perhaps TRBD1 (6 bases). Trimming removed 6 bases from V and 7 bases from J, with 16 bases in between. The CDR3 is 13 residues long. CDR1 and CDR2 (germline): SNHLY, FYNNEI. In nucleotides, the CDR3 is TGTGCCAGCAGCCCGGGACACTCCTGGGAGCAGTACTTC. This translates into CASSPGHSWEQYF.

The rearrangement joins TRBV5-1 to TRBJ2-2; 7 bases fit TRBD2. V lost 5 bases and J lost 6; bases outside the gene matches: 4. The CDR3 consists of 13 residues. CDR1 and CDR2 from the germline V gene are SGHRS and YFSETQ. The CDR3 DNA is TGCGCCAGCAGACGTGGGGGGGCCGGGGAGCTGTTTTTT. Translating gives CASRRGGAGELFF.

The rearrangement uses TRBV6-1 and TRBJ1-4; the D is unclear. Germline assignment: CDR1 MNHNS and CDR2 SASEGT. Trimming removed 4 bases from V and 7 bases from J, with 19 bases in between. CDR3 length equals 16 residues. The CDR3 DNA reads TGTGCCAGCAGTGCAACATCACGTGCCGGTGGTGAAAAACTGTTTTTT. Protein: CASSATSRAGGEKLFF.

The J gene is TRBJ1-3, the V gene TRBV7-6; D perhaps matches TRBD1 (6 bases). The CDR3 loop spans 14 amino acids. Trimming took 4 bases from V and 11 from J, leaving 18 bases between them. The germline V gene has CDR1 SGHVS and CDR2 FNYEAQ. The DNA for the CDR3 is TGTGCCAGCAGCTCGGGGACACAAACGGGACCCATATATTTT. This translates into CASSSGTQTGPIYF.

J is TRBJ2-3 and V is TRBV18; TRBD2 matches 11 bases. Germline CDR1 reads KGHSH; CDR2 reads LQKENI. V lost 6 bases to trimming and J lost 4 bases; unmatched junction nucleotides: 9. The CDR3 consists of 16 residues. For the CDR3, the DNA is TGTGCCAGCTCGCCCGGAGCGACTAGCGGGGCAGATACGCAGTATTTT. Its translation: CASSPGATSGADTQYF.

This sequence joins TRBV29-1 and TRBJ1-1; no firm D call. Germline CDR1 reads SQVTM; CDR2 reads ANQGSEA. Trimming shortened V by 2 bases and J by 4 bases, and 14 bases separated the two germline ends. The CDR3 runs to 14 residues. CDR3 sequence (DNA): TGCAGCGTTGAATATGCAAGCGAGACCACTGAAGCTTTCTTT. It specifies CSVEYASETTEAFF.

As DNA, the CDR3 is TGTGCCAGCTCACCAACGAGGGATGGCTACACCTTC. Translating gives CASSPTRDGYTF. This chain joins TRBV18 and TRBJ1-2; D is unresolved. V was pared by 2 bases and J by 6 bases, with 7 bases between. Germline V gene data show CDR1 as KGHSH and CDR2 as LQKENI. CDR3 length: 12 residues.

The CDR3 nucleotides read TGTGCCTGGAGTTCACAGGGACCCTACGAGCAGTACTTC. This translates into CAWSSQGPYEQYF. The V call is TRBV30, the J call TRBJ2-7; possible D gene TRBD1, 6 bases. With 2 bases removed from V and 2 bases from J, the gap between germline ends came to 10 bases. Germline V gene data show CDR1 as GTSNPN and CDR2 as SVGIG (reference sequence). This CDR3 spans 13 amino acids.

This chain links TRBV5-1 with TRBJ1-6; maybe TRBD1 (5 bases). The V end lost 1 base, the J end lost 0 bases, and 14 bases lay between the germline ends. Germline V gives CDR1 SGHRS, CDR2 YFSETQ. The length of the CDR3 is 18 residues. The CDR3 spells CASSLFGAASSYNSPLHF. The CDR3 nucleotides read TGCGCCAGCAGCTTGTTTGGGGCCGCCAGCTCCTATAATTCACCCCTCCACTTT.

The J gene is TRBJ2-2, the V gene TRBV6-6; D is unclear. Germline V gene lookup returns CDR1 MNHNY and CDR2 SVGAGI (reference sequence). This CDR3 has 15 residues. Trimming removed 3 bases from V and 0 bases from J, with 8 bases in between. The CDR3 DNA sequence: TGTGCCAGCAGTTATCAAAGCCCGAACACCGGGGAGCTGTTTTTT. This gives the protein CASSYQSPNTGELFF.

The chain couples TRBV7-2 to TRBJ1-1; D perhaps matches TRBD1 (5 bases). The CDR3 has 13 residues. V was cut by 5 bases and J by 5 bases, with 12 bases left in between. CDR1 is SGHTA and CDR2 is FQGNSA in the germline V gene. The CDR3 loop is CASSGGHGTEAFF. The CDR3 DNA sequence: TGTGCCAGCAGCGGAGGACACGGGACTGAAGCTTTCTTT.

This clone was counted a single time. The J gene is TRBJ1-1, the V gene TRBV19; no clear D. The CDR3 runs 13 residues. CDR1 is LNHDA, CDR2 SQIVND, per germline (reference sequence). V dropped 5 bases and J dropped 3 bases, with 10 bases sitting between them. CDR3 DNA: TGTGCCAGTAGTTCCCAGTCGGACACTGAAGCTTTCTTT. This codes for CASSSQSDTEAFF.

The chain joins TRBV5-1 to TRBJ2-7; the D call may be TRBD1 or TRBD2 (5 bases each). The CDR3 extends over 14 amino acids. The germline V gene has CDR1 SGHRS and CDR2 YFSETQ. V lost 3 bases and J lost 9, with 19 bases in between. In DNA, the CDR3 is TGCGCCAGCAGCTCCCAGGGTGTTGAGGCGGGGCAGTACTTC. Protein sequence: CASSSQGVEAGQYF.